The TCR beta chain described here comes from a study of siplizumab effects on memory and regulatory T cells. The study, taken as a whole, reports: The naive T cell population seemed more diverse than memory cells and seemed a major contributor to the alloresponse. The alloreactive clones that mapped to unstimulated subsets made up only a minor fraction.

This table comes from immunoSEQ multiplex PCR, and its TCRdb copy is limited to in-frame clones, with some not included. The sample shows approximately 100,000 clones, about 93% of them seen only once. Notes on this clone: What it binds is unknown.

Germline V gives CDR1 SGHTA, CDR2 FQGTGA. Trimming cost V 4 bases and J 6 bases; bases outside gene matches: 0. This CDR3 spans 12 amino acids. This sequence originates from a human donor in good health. J is TRBJ2-1 and V is TRBV7-3; 7 bases match TRBD1. The specimen was Tregs sorted from blood. CDR3 DNA sequence: TGTGCCAGCAGCTGGGACAGCAATGAGCAGTTCTTC. Encoded protein: CASSWDSNEQFF.